The TCR beta chain under discussion was sequenced for a study of cytomegalovirus exposure and HLA in healthy donors. Across the study: Early on, a data release was issued that held some 91 million unique TCRs from HLA-typed donors.

It was with 60 Vbeta and 13 Jbeta primers that the PCR ran. Data came from immunoSEQ multiplex PCR; TCRdb stores just in-frame clones and leaves some out. The table lists some 150,000 clones, roughly 70% of them singletons. CDR1 SNHLY and CDR2 FYNNEI come from the germline V gene. The CDR3 has 14 amino acids. V lost 7 bases and J lost 4, with 16 bases in between. For this clone: Its specificity is not known.

Findings and limits, study-wide: Follow-up analysis later connected one missense variant in DCLRE1C with trimming of TCR beta V- and J-genes. It was reportedly the case that the classifier diagnosed cytomegalovirus status with high specificity and sensitivity. It was reported in a later analysis that an Asian-associated ancestry cluster showed fewer N-insertions than the roughly 670-donor mean.

The rearrangement joins TRBV2 to TRBJ1-1; D remains ambiguous. The source material was PBMCs. This clonotype originated in a young man in good health and CMV-seropositive. The CDR3: CASIRGIYFTEAFF. CDR3 nucleotide sequence: TGTGCCAGCATCCGGGGAATTTATTTCACTGAAGCTTTCTTT.